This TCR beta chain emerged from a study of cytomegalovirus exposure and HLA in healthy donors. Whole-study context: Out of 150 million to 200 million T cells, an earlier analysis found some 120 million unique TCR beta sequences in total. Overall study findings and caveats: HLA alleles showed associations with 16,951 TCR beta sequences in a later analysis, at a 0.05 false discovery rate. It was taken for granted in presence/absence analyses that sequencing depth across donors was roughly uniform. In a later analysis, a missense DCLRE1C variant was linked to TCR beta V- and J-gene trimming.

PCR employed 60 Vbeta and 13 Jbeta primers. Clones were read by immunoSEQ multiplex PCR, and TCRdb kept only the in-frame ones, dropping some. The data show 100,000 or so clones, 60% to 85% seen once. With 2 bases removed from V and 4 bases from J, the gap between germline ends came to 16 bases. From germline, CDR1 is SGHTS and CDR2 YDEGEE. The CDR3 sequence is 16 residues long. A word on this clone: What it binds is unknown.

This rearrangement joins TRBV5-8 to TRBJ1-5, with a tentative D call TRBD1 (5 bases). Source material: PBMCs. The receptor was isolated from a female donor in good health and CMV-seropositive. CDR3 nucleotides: TGTGCCAGCAGCTTAGGCCGCGGGACGGCAAATCAGCCCCAGCATTTT. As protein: CASSLGRGTANQPQHF. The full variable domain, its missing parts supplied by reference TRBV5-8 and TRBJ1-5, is EAGVTQSPTHLIKTRGQQATLRCSPISGHTSVYWYQQALGLGLQFLLWYDEGEERNRGNFPPRFSGRQFPNYSSELNVNALELEDSALYLCASSLGRGTANQPQHFGDGTRLSIL.